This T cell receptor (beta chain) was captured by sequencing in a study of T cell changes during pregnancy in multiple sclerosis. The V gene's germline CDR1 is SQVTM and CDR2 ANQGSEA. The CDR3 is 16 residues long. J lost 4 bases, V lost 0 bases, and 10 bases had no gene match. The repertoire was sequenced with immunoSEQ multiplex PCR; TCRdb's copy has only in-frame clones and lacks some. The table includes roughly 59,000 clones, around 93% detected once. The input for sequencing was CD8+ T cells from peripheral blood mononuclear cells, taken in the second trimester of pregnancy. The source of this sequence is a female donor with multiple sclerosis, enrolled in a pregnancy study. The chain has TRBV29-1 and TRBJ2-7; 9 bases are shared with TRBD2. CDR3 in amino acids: CSVEEQVAGVSYEQYF. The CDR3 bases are TGCAGCGTTGAAGAGCAAGTAGCGGGAGTGTCGTACGAGCAGTACTTC.